The 14 T cell receptor beta chains listed next were all sequenced from one sample in a study of beta chain features in type 1 diabetes. These receptors' antigens are unknown. Reverse transcription of all isolated RNA meant that expressed TCRB transcripts were sequenced. Libraries were prepared by immunoSEQ multiplex PCR; TCRdb keeps only in-frame clonotypes and omits some of them. This table holds 100,000 to 150,000 clones, 17% found once. Regarding the study as a whole: People with Type 1 diabetes carried modestly yet significantly shorter TCRB CDR3s in all four CD4+ subsets.

Source material: central memory CD4+ T cells from blood. These receptors all come from a man aged 18 to 30 with type 1 diabetes.

This clone showed up just a few times. The chain has TRBV14 and TRBJ2-2, with no clear D. V lost 4 bases, J lost 1 base, and 10 bases lay in between. Germline-derived CDR1 and CDR2 are SGHDN and FVKESK. The CDR3 is made up of 15 amino acids. The DNA for the CDR3 is TGTGCCAGCAGCCCTCGGACGGTGAACACCGGGGAGCTGTTTTTT. Translation: CASSPRTVNTGELFF.

The sample holds many counts of this clone. The chain carries TRBV4-1 and TRBJ2-5; D possibly corresponds to TRBD1 (5 bases). V lost 1 base to trimming and J lost 2 bases, with 11 bases between them. The germline CDR1 and CDR2 sequences are MGHRA and YSYEKL. The CDR3 has 15 residues. In DNA form, the CDR3 reads TGCGCCAGCAGCCAAGGCTTTTCAGGGCAAGAGACCCAGTACTTC. Amino acid sequence: CASSQGFSGQETQYF.

This clone was recorded a few times. The DNA for the CDR3 is TGTGCCAGCAGCCAGTGGACAGGGAACACCGGGGAGCTGTTTTTT. Amino acids: CASSQWTGNTGELFF. The V and J genes are TRBV4-2 and TRBJ2-2; 7 positions agree with TRBD1. Germline values: CDR1 LGHNA, CDR2 YNFKEQ. Trimming at V came to 3 bases and at J to 1 base, leaving 2 bases not matched to a gene. CDR3 length: 15 amino acids.

This clone was detected only a few times. The V call is TRBV6-1, the J call TRBJ2-4, with no clear D. Germline V gene lookup returns CDR1 MNHNS and CDR2 SASEGT. This CDR3 has 12 residues. V lost 2 bases and J lost 6, with 5 bases in between. The CDR3 region has the DNA TGTGCCAGCAGTGAATTGTTAAACATTCAGTACTTC. Translated, it gives CASSELLNIQYF.

The V call is TRBV6-6, the J call TRBJ2-1; no definite D call. V shed 6 bases and J shed 7 bases, with 10 bases lying between them. This CDR3 spans 12 amino acids. Germline CDR1 and CDR2: MNHNY and SVGAGI (reference sequence). The CDR3 loop reads CASSSPRNEQFF. The CDR3 nucleotides read TGTGCCAGCAGCTCCCCCAGGAATGAGCAGTTCTTC.

This rearrangement joins TRBV7-2 to TRBJ2-1; TRBD1 is a possible D gene (5 bases). V was clipped by 4 bases and J by 6 bases, with 13 bases between them. Germline assignment: CDR1 SGHTA and CDR2 FQGNSA. The CDR3 runs to 14 residues. This chain's CDR3 is CASSSTDSPNEQFF. The CDR3 DNA reads as TGTGCCAGCAGCTCAACCGACAGCCCCAATGAGCAGTTCTTC.

The table lists this clone with many counts. This chain connects TRBV27 to TRBJ2-3; no clear D gene. The V and J ends lost 4 bases and 3 bases respectively, with 11 bases between them. CDR3 length: 14 amino acids. In germline, CDR1 is MNHEY, CDR2 SMNVEV (reference sequence). DNA for the CDR3: TGTGCCAGCAGTTATAAGGCACCGACAGATACGCAGTATTTT. This gives the protein CASSYKAPTDTQYF.

This clone has only a few counts. The same CDR3 also results from other DNA sequences found in this sample. The chain carries TRBV18 and TRBJ2-7; 9 nucleotides align to TRBD1. Trimming at V came to 3 bases and at J to 0 bases, leaving 0 bases not matched to a gene. Germline CDR1 is KGHSH and CDR2 is LQKENI. The CDR3 is 14 residues long. The CDR3 here is CASSPGQGSYEQYF. CDR3 in DNA: TGTGCCAGCTCACCGGGACAGGGCTCCTACGAGCAGTACTTC.

The CDR3 loop reads CASSLGTSGFYEQYF. As DNA, the CDR3 is TGCGCCAGCAGCCTCGGGACTAGCGGGTTCTACGAGCAGTACTTC. V and J are TRBV5-1 and TRBJ2-7, with 12 nucleotides matching TRBD2. The germline CDR1 and CDR2 sequences are SGHRS and YFSETQ. The V and J ends lost 4 bases and 3 bases, in that order; junction bases with no gene match: 5. CDR3 length equals 15 residues.

The chain uses TRBV7-9 and TRBJ2-7, with 7 nucleotides matching TRBD1. After removal of 5 bases from V and 3 bases from J, the junction contained 4 bases not matched to a gene. This CDR3 comprises 13 residues. Germline V lookup: CDR1 SEHNR, CDR2 FQNEAQ (reference sequence). The CDR3 reads CASSQGQIYEQYF. CDR3 nucleotide sequence: TGTGCCAGCAGCCAGGGACAGATCTACGAGCAGTACTTC.

This clone was counted a few times. The junction does not match germline at one end; this may be a read error. The CDR3 DNA sequence: TGCGCCAGCAGCCAAGTGGTAAAGGGGTCGGAGACCCAGTACTTC. Residues: CASSQVVKGSETQYF. The V and J genes are TRBV7-9 and TRBJ2-5; a possible D gene is TRBD1 (5 bases). The germline gives CDR1 SEHNR, CDR2 FQNEAQ (reference sequence). The CDR3 length is 15 residues.

This clone was recorded a few times. The J gene is TRBJ2-1, the V gene TRBV5-6; tentatively, D is TRBD1 (6 bases). Per germline, CDR1 SGHDT and CDR2 YYEEEE. The V end was cut by 2 bases, the J end by 8 bases, with 11 bases between. The CDR3 covers 13 residues. The DNA for the CDR3 is TGTGCCAGCAGCTTTCAGGGGATGGATGAGCAGTTCTTC. Its translation is CASSFQGMDEQFF.

The V call is TRBV2, the J call TRBJ2-5, with TRBD2 matching over 7 bases. This CDR3 has 15 residues. Germline V lookup: CDR1 SNHLY, CDR2 FYNNEI. Losses at the gene ends were 4 bases for V and 3 bases for J; bases not matched to a gene: 8. CDR3 sequence: CASSVLAEAKETQYF. CDR3 nucleotides: TGTGCCAGCAGTGTCCTAGCGGAGGCGAAAGAGACCCAGTACTTC.

This clone has a handful of counts. Germline and junction disagree at one end, which may indicate a read error. The chain combines TRBV7-7 with TRBJ2-1; weak D call: TRBD2 (5 bases). CDR1 is SSHAT, CDR2 FNYEAQ, per germline (reference sequence). The CDR3 consists of 14 residues. The CDR3 reads CASSLAQEHNEQFF. The CDR3 coding sequence is TGTGCTAGCAGCTTAGCGCAGGAGCACAATGAGCAGTTCTTC.